A single sample gave rise to the 32 T cell receptor beta chains below, sequenced in a study of Graves' ophthalmopathy and Graves' hyperthyroidism. Using RNA transcripts, the TCR beta CDR3 regions were amplified. Scientists carried out first-round RT-PCR using HTBI primers and then a second-round multiplex PCR. TCRdb re-called the multiplex PCR reads with MiXCR, one entry per CDR3 protein. The table has 200,000 to 250,000 distinct CDR3 sequences, roughly 21% seen once. The specimen was peripheral blood. Receptors originate from a woman in her forties or fifties with Graves' ophthalmopathy.

This clonotype showed up many times. The V and J genes are TRBV30 and TRBJ1-2; TRBD1 agrees at 7 bases. V lost 4 bases, J lost 8 bases, and 13 bases stayed unmatched. This CDR3 has 14 amino acids. Germline V lookup: CDR1 GTSNPN, CDR2 SVGIG (reference sequence). The CDR3 coding sequence is TGTGCCTGGACCACGCCGGAGGGGGCGCGGGGCTACACCTTC. It encodes CAWTTPEGARGYTF. The full variable domain, with the rest looked up from reference TRBV30 and TRBJ1-2, is SQTIHQWPATLVQPVGSPLSLECTVEGTSNPNLYWYRQAAGRGLQLLFYSVGIGQISSEVPQNLSASRPQDRQFILSSKKLLLSDSGFYLCAWTTPEGARGYTFGSGTRLTVV.

The CDR3 is CASGRDYPNYEQYF. The DNA for the CDR3 is TGTGCCAGCGGACGGGACTACCCTAACTACGAGCAGTACTTC. The V call is TRBV12-3 or TRBV12-4, the J call TRBJ2-7; 7 bases match TRBD2. The junction had 10 bases not matched to a gene; V was cut back by 8 bases and J by 3 bases. CDR3 length: 14 amino acids.

The chain carries TRBV6-1 and TRBJ2-7; D remains ambiguous. The CDR3 length is 14 residues. The V end lost 6 bases, the J end lost 3 bases, and 15 bases lay between the germline ends. In germline, CDR1 is MNHNS, CDR2 SASEGT. CDR3 nucleotide sequence: TGTGCCAGCAGCCCAGGATTCGCCGGCTACGAGCAGTACTTC. Translation: CASSPGFAGYEQYF.

This chain connects TRBV15 to TRBJ1-5; tentative D call: TRBD1 (5 bases). The V end was cut by 2 bases, the J end by 0 bases, with 11 bases between. CDR3 length equals 16 residues. The germline gives CDR1 LNHNV, CDR2 YYDKDF (reference sequence). CDR3: CATSRTGDYSNQPQHF. In DNA, the CDR3 is TGTGCCACCAGCAGAACAGGTGACTATAGCAATCAGCCCCAGCATTTT.

This clonotype was counted ten times or more. The chain carries TRBV5-1 and TRBJ1-5; no reliable D call. The CDR3 extends over 14 amino acids. Germline V lookup: CDR1 SGHRS, CDR2 YFSETQ. The V end lost 0 bases, the J end lost 6 bases, and 10 bases lay between the germline ends. CDR3 loop: CASSLGGTGQPQHF. The CDR3 DNA reads as TGCGCCAGCAGCTTGGGGGGTACCGGTCAGCCCCAGCATTTT.

This chain uses TRBV28 with TRBJ1-6, with a possible D match to TRBD1 (5 bases). Germline V gene data show CDR1 as MDHEN and CDR2 as SYDVKM. This CDR3 has 16 residues. V shed 5 bases and J shed 8 bases, with 19 bases lying between them. The CDR3 bases are TGTGCCAGCAGTGCCTTAGACAGAATTTTTGATTCACCCCTCCACTTT. Translated: CASSALDRIFDSPLHF.

The chain recombines TRBV24-1 with TRBJ2-5, with 15 nucleotides matching TRBD2. CDR1 is KGHDR and CDR2 is SFDVKD in the germline V gene. The trim removed 8 bases at V and 4 bases at J, leaving 4 bases unmatched. CDR3 length: 15 residues. CDR3 amino acids: CATMPGLAGGETQYF. For the CDR3, the DNA is TGTGCCACCATGCCGGGACTAGCGGGAGGAGAGACCCAGTACTTC.

This clonotype was observed at least ten times. CDR3: CASSYGTGSRAFF. In DNA, the CDR3 is TGTGCCAGCAGTTATGGGACAGGGTCGAGGGCTTTCTTT. The gene calls are TRBV6-6 and TRBJ1-1; the match to TRBD1 covers 9 bases. This CDR3 contains 13 residues. V gave up 3 bases and J gave up 11 bases; unmatched junction bases: 7. Germline V gene sequence: CDR1 MNHNY, CDR2 SVGAGI (reference sequence).

This clonotype was detected many times. The chain joins TRBV10-2 to TRBJ1-6; unclear D gene. Germline values: CDR1 WSHSY, CDR2 SAAADI. Trimming removed 0 bases at V and 9 bases at J, with 15 bases between. CDR3 size: 16 residues. This chain's CDR3 is CASSESAPIFSSPLHF. In DNA form, the CDR3 reads TGCGCCAGCAGTGAGTCGGCACCGATTTTCAGTTCACCCCTCCACTTT.

V is TRBV18 and J is TRBJ2-1; the D is unclear. The CDR3 totals 11 residues. Trimming took 6 bases from V and 10 from J, leaving 10 bases between them. Germline lookup yields CDR1 KGHSH and CDR2 LQKENI. Here the CDR3 reads CASSSGLEQFF. For the CDR3, the DNA is TGTGCCAGCTCTTCTGGGCTAGAGCAGTTCTTC.

This clonotype was detected many times. This chain joins TRBV19 and TRBJ1-5, with D perhaps TRBD1 (6 bases). The CDR3 is 14 residues long. The V and J ends lost 10 bases and 0 bases respectively, with 13 bases between them. Germline-derived CDR1 and CDR2 are LNHDA and SQIVND (reference sequence). The CDR3 is CATRQANSNQPQHF. The CDR3, as DNA: TGTGCCACCAGACAGGCCAATAGCAATCAGCCCCAGCATTTT.

The gene calls are TRBV6-1 and TRBJ2-7; D is perhaps TRBD1 (5 bases). Trimming cost V 5 bases and J 6 bases, with 11 bases left between them. CDR1 and CDR2 (germline): MNHNS, SASEGT. The CDR3 is 12 amino acids. CDR3 in DNA: TGTGCCAGCAGTAAAACAGGCGTCGAGCAGTACTTC. Its protein is CASSKTGVEQYF.

In this sample, this clonotype turned up many times. The CDR3 DNA sequence: TGTGCCAGCAAGGGCGGGGGCAACACCGGGGAGCTGTTTTTT. Translated, it gives CASKGGGNTGELFF. V is TRBV12-3 or TRBV12-4 and J is TRBJ2-2; TRBD2 is a possible D gene (7 bases). There are 14 residues in the CDR3. V dropped 7 bases and J dropped 2 bases, with 11 bases sitting between them.

This clonotype came up many times. CDR3 DNA sequence: TGTGCCAGCAGTTACCGCGGGAGGACCGGGGAGCTGTTTTTT. It yields the protein CASSYRGRTGELFF. The chain employs TRBV6-5 and TRBJ2-2, with TRBD2 identical over 8 bases. The trim removed 2 bases at V and 5 bases at J, leaving 1 base unmatched. Germline-derived CDR1 and CDR2 are MNHEY and SVGAGI. The CDR3 consists of 14 residues.

In this sample, this clonotype turned up many times. The chain carries TRBV12-3 or TRBV12-4 and TRBJ1-1; no reliable D call. The CDR3 covers 14 residues. Deletions cut 4 bases from V and 0 bases from J, with 9 bases between. The CDR3 spells CASSSPVLNTEAFF. CDR3 DNA sequence: TGTGCCAGCAGTTCTCCAGTTCTGAACACTGAAGCTTTCTTT.

This clonotype was seen at least ten times. The chain combines TRBV6-5 with TRBJ1-1; 9 bases are shared with TRBD1. This CDR3 spans 16 amino acids. Unmatched junction bases numbered 11, after V lost 6 bases and J lost 3 bases. Germline CDR1 and CDR2: MNHEY and SVGAGI. Written as DNA, the CDR3 is TGTGCCAGCAGGACAGGGGGACGAGAACGGGACACTGAAGCTTTCTTT. Amino acids: CASRTGGRERDTEAFF.

This clonotype was seen at least ten times. The J gene is TRBJ2-7, the V gene TRBV24-1, with 8 bases lining up with TRBD1. V shed 5 bases and J 1 base; nucleotides not matched to a gene: 0. Germline V gives CDR1 KGHDR, CDR2 SFDVKD. The CDR3 contains 13 residues. As DNA, the CDR3 is TGTGCCACCAGTGGGACAGGGTCCTACGAGCAGTACTTC. It codes for CATSGTGSYEQYF.

Many counts were recorded for this clonotype. The V gene is TRBV28, the J gene TRBJ2-4, with 12 positions matching TRBD2. This CDR3 comprises 18 residues. Germline V gene lookup returns CDR1 MDHEN and CDR2 SYDVKM. The junction had 15 bases not matched to a gene; V was cut back by 4 bases and J by 8 bases. The CDR3 reads CASSWPLAGGPGGYIQYF. The CDR3 DNA sequence: TGTGCCAGCAGTTGGCCCCTAGCGGGAGGGCCGGGTGGTTACATTCAGTACTTC.

This clonotype was detected ten times or more. The gene calls are TRBV20-1 and TRBJ1-1, with D unclear. Germline CDR1 DFQATT, CDR2 SNEGSKA (reference sequence). The CDR3 is 12 residues long. The V end lost 3 bases, the J end lost 0 bases, and 5 bases lay between the germline ends. Here the CDR3 reads CSASQVNTEAFF. CDR3 nucleotides: TGCAGTGCTAGCCAGGTGAACACTGAAGCTTTCTTT.

There are many counts of this clonotype. The chain has TRBV6-1 and TRBJ1-2; TRBD1 is a possible D gene (5 bases). V lost 4 bases and J lost 4, with 16 bases in between. Germline V lookup: CDR1 MNHNS, CDR2 SASEGT. The CDR3 extends over 15 amino acids. The CDR3 nucleotides read TGTGCCAGCAGTGCGGCCAGACAGAATGGCTATGGCTACACCTTC. Its protein is CASSAARQNGYGYTF.

This clonotype was seen a few times. The rearrangement uses TRBV24-1 and TRBJ2-5, with 9 bases that match TRBD2. V dropped 1 base and J dropped 5; count of bases not matched to a gene: 7. The CDR3 runs 16 residues. Germline CDR1 reads KGHDR; CDR2 reads SFDVKD. The CDR3 region is CATSDFSSGIGETQYF. In nucleotides, the CDR3 is TGTGCCACCAGTGATTTCTCTAGCGGGATCGGGGAGACCCAGTACTTC.

In this sample, this clonotype turned up many times. The chain is built from TRBV12-3 or TRBV12-4 and TRBJ1-2; D is uncertain. V was shortened by 4 bases and J by 9 bases, with 12 bases between the two germline ends. There are 12 residues in the CDR3. The CDR3 DNA reads as TGTGCCAGCAGTTCCTCAAGGGAACGCTACACCTTC. It yields the protein CASSSSRERYTF.

The sample holds many counts of this clonotype. The chain employs TRBV12-3 or TRBV12-4 and TRBJ1-5, with D maybe TRBD1 (6 bases). The CDR3 loop spans 13 amino acids. With 3 bases removed from V and 12 bases from J, the gap between germline ends came to 15 bases. The CDR3 coding sequence is TGTGCCAGCAGTTTTATGGAGGGGGTCCTCCAGCATTTT. This sequence encodes CASSFMEGVLQHF.

This clonotype was detected ten times or more. The V call is TRBV6-5, the J call TRBJ2-5; 7 bases are a match to TRBD1. V lost 0 bases, J lost 5 bases, and 6 bases stayed unmatched. The CDR3 covers 15 residues. Looked up from germline, CDR1 is MNHEY and CDR2 is SVGAGI. CDR3 loop: CASSYSKNRGETQYF. CDR3 sequence (DNA): TGTGCCAGCAGTTACTCGAAAAACAGGGGTGAGACCCAGTACTTC.

The rearrangement links TRBV12-3 or TRBV12-4 to TRBJ1-5; D unclear. The CDR3 extends over 12 amino acids. Between the trimmed V and J ends, which lost 2 bases and 3 bases, there was a span of 2 bases. The CDR3 DNA is TGTGCCAGCAGTTTATTCAATCAGCCCCAGCATTTT. This encodes CASSLFNQPQHF.

This clonotype turned up a few times. V usage is TRBV10-1 and J usage is TRBJ2-5; D not certain. Germline V gene data show CDR1 as WNHNN and CDR2 as SYGVQD (reference sequence). The V and J ends lost 4 bases and 5 bases respectively, with 11 bases between them. CDR3 length equals 13 residues. DNA of the CDR3: TGCGCCAGCAGTGGGGCAACCCGGGAGACCCAGTACTTC. Encoded protein: CASSGATRETQYF.

Comments on this clonotype: Given a much more abundant clone one base away, this may be a read error. The rearrangement links TRBV20-1 to TRBJ2-3; 13 nucleotides align to TRBD2. The CDR3 runs to 16 residues. Looked up from germline, CDR1 is DFQATT and CDR2 is SNEGSKA (reference sequence). J lost 4 bases, V lost 1 base, and 5 bases had no gene match. The CDR3 loop is CSARALGLAGSDTQYF. DNA for the CDR3: TGCAGTGCTAGAGCCCTGGGACTAGCGGGATCAGATACGCAGTATTTT.

This clonotype has only a few counts. The chain combines TRBV7-8 with TRBJ2-6; TRBD2 might be the D (5 bases). The length of the CDR3 is 18 residues. Trimming took 2 bases from V and 0 from J, leaving 14 bases between them. The V gene's germline CDR1 is SGHVS and CDR2 FQNEAQ. CDR3 amino acids: CASSLKAVQSSGANVLTF. CDR3 coding DNA: TGTGCCAGCAGCTTAAAAGCGGTTCAAAGCTCTGGGGCCAACGTCCTGACTTTC.

The chain couples TRBV29-1 to TRBJ2-7, with D perhaps assigned TRBD1 or TRBD2 (5 bases each). Deletions cut 4 bases from V and 5 bases from J, with 9 bases between. The germline CDR1 and CDR2 sequences are SQVTM and ANQGSEA. The CDR3 length is 11 residues. The CDR3 region is CSVVGDHEQYF. CDR3 sequence (DNA): TGCAGCGTTGTAGGGGACCACGAGCAGTACTTC.

This clonotype occurred many times. The rearrangement uses TRBV19 and TRBJ1-5; D remains unclear. The germline V gene encodes CDR1 LNHDA and CDR2 SQIVND (reference sequence). The ends were cut back, 5 bases at V and 0 bases at J, with 11 bases in the middle. CDR3 size: 15 residues. The CDR3 here is CASSSSFNSNQPQHF. DNA for the CDR3: TGTGCCAGTAGTTCCAGTTTTAATAGCAATCAGCCCCAGCATTTT.

A single count supports this clonotype. A much bigger clone sits one base away, suggesting this may be a read error. The chain employs TRBV14 and TRBJ2-7; no firm D call. V lost 2 bases and J 5 bases, leaving 13 bases between the germline ends. The germline CDR1 and CDR2 sequences are SGHDN and FVKESK. The CDR3 is 14 amino acids. Here the CDR3 reads CASSQWGLNHEQYF. The CDR3 DNA reads TGTGCCAGCAGCCAATGGGGTTTGAACCACGAGCAGTACTTC. Full variable domain (missing parts from reference TRBV14 and TRBJ2-7): EAGVTQFPSHSVIEKGQTVTLRCDPISGHDNLYWYRRVMGKEIKFLLHFVKESKQDESGMPNNRFLAERTGGTYSTLKVQPAELEDSGVYFCASSQWGLNHEQYFGPGTRLTVT.

This clonotype was seen repeatedly, ten times or more. V and J are TRBV7-9 and TRBJ2-5; 7 positions match TRBD2. Germline lookup yields CDR1 SEHNR and CDR2 FQNEAQ (reference sequence). The CDR3 covers 16 residues. The V and J ends lost 0 bases and 2 bases, in that order; junction bases with no gene match: 6. The CDR3 DNA sequence: TGTGCCAGCAGCTTAGCAGGGCCTAGCGGACAAGAGACCCAGTACTTC. It translates to CASSLAGPSGQETQYF.